Listed here are 32 T cell receptor beta chains from one sample, sequenced in a study of cytomegalovirus exposure and HLA in healthy donors. Both 60 Vbeta primers and 13 Jbeta primers went into the PCR. Profiled with immunoSEQ multiplex PCR; TCRdb holds only in-frame clones, not every one. The repertoire has approximately 100,000 clones, under 80% of them found once; the top ten carry about 2%. Material for sequencing was PBMCs. The origin of the receptors is a male donor in good health and CMV-seronegative.

This clone came up once. The rearrangement links TRBV28 to TRBJ1-1, with TRBD1 identical over 8 bases. The J segment lost 11 bases and the V segment lost 4 bases, leaving 9 bases of the junction unmatched. Germline V lookup: CDR1 MDHEN, CDR2 SYDVKM. The CDR3 runs to 13 residues. The CDR3 region has the DNA TGTGCCAGCAGTTCGGACAGGGTATCGGCCGCTTTCTTT. Protein: CASSSDRVSAAFF.

The chain carries TRBV27 and TRBJ1-1; tentatively, D is TRBD1 (6 bases). This CDR3 has 15 amino acids. Per the germline V gene, CDR1 is MNHEY and CDR2 is SMNVEV (reference sequence). V shed 5 bases and J shed 6 bases, with 19 bases lying between them. Written as DNA, the CDR3 is TGTGCCAGCAGTCTCGCAGGGGATTTATCTGCTGAAGCTTTCTTT. Protein sequence: CASSLAGDLSAEAFF.

This clone has just a few counts. J is TRBJ1-2 and V is TRBV27, with D possibly being TRBD1 (5 bases). CDR1 MNHEY and CDR2 SMNVEV come from the germline V gene (reference sequence). CDR3 size: 15 residues. Trimming removed 5 bases from V and 5 bases from J, with 18 bases in between. The CDR3 DNA sequence: TGTGCCAGCAGTGGGAGCGGGACGGACGCATATGGCTACACCTTC. Its translation is CASSGSGTDAYGYTF.

The J gene is TRBJ1-5, the V gene TRBV27; 9 bases align to TRBD1. V shed 6 bases, J shed 4 bases, and the junction held 7 bases outside the gene matches. Germline CDR1 reads MNHEY; CDR2 reads SMNVEV (reference sequence). The CDR3 sequence is 15 residues long. This CDR3 is CASRRTGVSNQPQHF. In DNA, the CDR3 is TGTGCCAGCAGACGGACAGGGGTTAGTAATCAGCCCCAGCATTTT.

V and J are TRBV13 and TRBJ1-3; no clear D. V gave up 5 bases and J gave up 0 bases, with 11 bases separating them. The CDR3 is 15 amino acids. CDR1 PRHDT and CDR2 FYEKMQ come from the germline V gene (reference sequence). The CDR3 DNA sequence: TGTGCCAGCAGCCACGGACGGGACTCTGGAAACACCATATATTTT. Translating it yields CASSHGRDSGNTIYF.

The genes are TRBV6-5 and TRBJ2-1; D may be TRBD2 (5 bases). The V end lost 7 bases, the J end lost 0 bases, and 10 bases lay between the germline ends. The germline gives CDR1 MNHEY, CDR2 SVGAGI. The CDR3 spans 14 residues. CDR3 sequence (DNA): TGTGCCAGCATGAGGGCGTTCTCCTACAATGAGCAGTTCTTC. As protein: CASMRAFSYNEQFF.

V usage is TRBV4-1 and J usage is TRBJ2-7; 11 bases line up with TRBD2. After removal of 1 base from V and 5 bases from J, the junction contained 4 bases not matched to a gene. The CDR3 length is 15 residues. Germline assignment: CDR1 MGHRA and CDR2 YSYEKL. This CDR3 is CASSQGLAGWNEQYF. The DNA for the CDR3 is TGCGCCAGCAGCCAAGGACTAGCGGGATGGAACGAGCAGTACTTC.

The chain employs TRBV5-5 and TRBJ2-7, with 11 bases identical to TRBD1. The CDR3 has 14 amino acids. The trim removed 4 bases at V and 7 bases at J, leaving 7 bases unmatched. Looked up from germline, CDR1 is SGHKS and CDR2 is YYEKEE (reference sequence). The CDR3 DNA follows: TGTGCCAGCAGCATGGGACAGGGGGTCAGGGAGCAGTACTTC. As protein: CASSMGQGVREQYF. The full variable domain, its missing parts supplied by reference TRBV5-5 and TRBJ2-7, is DAGVTQSPTHLIKTRGQQVTLRCSPISGHKSVSWYQQVLGQGPQFIFQYYEKEERGRGNFPDRFSARQFPNYSSELNVNALLLGDSALYLCASSMGQGVREQYFGPGTRLTVT.

V usage is TRBV27 and J usage is TRBJ2-1; perhaps TRBD2 as D (6 bases). Trimming stripped 5 bases from V and 0 bases from J, with 8 bases between. This CDR3 spans 14 amino acids. Germline lookup yields CDR1 MNHEY and CDR2 SMNVEV (reference sequence). In DNA, the CDR3 is TGTGCCAGCAGTCTCGGGAGCTCCTACAATGAGCAGTTCTTC. It yields the protein CASSLGSSYNEQFF.

The V call is TRBV6-6, the J call TRBJ1-1, with D hard to call. Trimming pared 4 bases from V and 7 bases from J, leaving 4 bases between. This CDR3 is 10 amino acids long. CDR1 and CDR2 (germline): MNHNY, SVGAGI (reference sequence). The CDR3 DNA sequence: TGTGCCAGCAGTTCCGGTGAAGCTTTCTTT. As protein: CASSSGEAFF.

The V call is TRBV4-1, the J call TRBJ2-4; tentative D call: TRBD2 (6 bases). Deletions cut 1 base from V and 9 bases from J, with 19 bases between. The germline gives CDR1 MGHRA, CDR2 YSYEKL. This CDR3 region has 16 residues. The CDR3 protein is CASSQGDATRGGIQYF. The CDR3 DNA sequence: TGCGCCAGCAGCCAAGGAGACGCGACTAGGGGTGGCATTCAGTACTTC.

The chain has TRBV29-1 and TRBJ2-3; TRBD1 is a possible D gene (6 bases). The germline V and J ends were trimmed by 4 bases and 5 bases, with 13 bases remaining between them. The germline gives CDR1 SQVTM, CDR2 ANQGSEA. The CDR3 extends over 13 amino acids. The CDR3 protein is CSVAGAVGDTQYF. CDR3 bases: TGCAGCGTTGCAGGGGCAGTGGGAGATACGCAGTATTTT.

The CDR3, as DNA: TGTGCCAGTAGACAGGGCCATCAGCCCCAGCATTTT. It is translated as CASRQGHQPQHF. The chain recombines TRBV28 with TRBJ1-5, with 7 bases aligning to TRBD1. CDR3 length: 12 amino acids. Germline CDR1 and CDR2: MDHEN and SYDVKM. V was clipped by 9 bases and J by 5 bases; unmatched bases: 4.

CDR3 sequence: CASSPGSGVDYGYTF. The CDR3 DNA sequence: TGTGCCAGCAGCCCGGGCAGCGGGGTGGACTATGGCTACACCTTC. V and J are TRBV9 and TRBJ1-2; unclear D gene. Germline V lookup: CDR1 SGDLS, CDR2 YYNGEE. Between the trimmed V and J ends, which lost 4 bases and 3 bases, there was a span of 16 bases. This CDR3 comprises 15 residues.

The rearrangement links TRBV4-3 to TRBJ1-1; no firm D call. Germline CDR1 reads LGHNA; CDR2 reads YSLEER. V shed 1 base and J shed 4 bases, with 10 bases lying between them. This CDR3 has 14 residues. For the CDR3, the DNA is TGCGCCAGCAGCCAAGGCGGTGTGCCCACTGAAGCTTTCTTT. Its protein is CASSQGGVPTEAFF.

The genes are TRBV4-1 and TRBJ1-6; D is unclear. V was pared by 0 bases and J by 10 bases, with 13 bases between. This CDR3 is 15 amino acids long. The germline CDR1 and CDR2 sequences are MGHRA and YSYEKL. The CDR3 sequence: CASSQDRGVGSPLHF. The DNA for the CDR3 is TGCGCCAGCAGCCAAGATCGCGGGGTTGGATCACCCCTCCACTTT.

The genes are TRBV6-1 and TRBJ1-2; 11 positions agree with TRBD1. Germline V lookup: CDR1 MNHNS, CDR2 SASEGT. Unmatched junction bases numbered 13, after V lost 2 bases and J lost 5 bases. The CDR3 runs to 18 residues. For the CDR3, the DNA is TGTGCCAGCAGTGAAACGGTGGGCAGGACAGGGGGCGAATATGGCTACACCTTC. Amino acid sequence: CASSETVGRTGGEYGYTF.

This clone occurred a few times. The J gene is TRBJ2-1, the V gene TRBV7-9; no clear D. V lost 5 bases, J lost 0 bases, and 17 bases lay in between. The CDR3 has 17 amino acids. Germline CDR1 and CDR2: SEHNR and FQNEAQ (reference sequence). DNA for the CDR3: TGTGCCAGCAGCCCCCTCCTAGGCACCAGCTCCTACAATGAGCAGTTCTTC. Its translation: CASSPLLGTSSYNEQFF.

This clone appeared a few times. The V call is TRBV6-5, the J call TRBJ2-7, with unresolved D. The CDR3 consists of 14 residues. Looked up from germline, CDR1 is MNHEY and CDR2 is SVGAGI. V was clipped by 0 bases and J by 2 bases, with 8 bases between them. As DNA, the CDR3 is TGTGCCAGCAGTTACTCGACATACGCCTACGAGCAGTACTTC. Its protein is CASSYSTYAYEQYF.

The chain is built from TRBV30 and TRBJ1-4; D not certain. V was trimmed by 0 bases and J by 8 bases, leaving 16 bases between them. CDR1 and CDR2 from the germline V gene are GTSNPN and SVGIG (reference sequence). The CDR3 length is 15 residues. The CDR3 loop is CAWSVYGAKEEKLFF. The CDR3, as DNA: TGTGCCTGGAGTGTTTACGGAGCGAAAGAAGAAAAACTGTTTTTT. The full variable domain, rest sourced from reference TRBV30 and TRBJ1-4, is SQTIHQWPATLVQPVGSPLSLECTVEGTSNPNLYWYRQAAGRGLQLLFYSVGIGQISSEVPQNLSASRPQDRQFILSSKKLLLSDSGFYLCAWSVYGAKEEKLFFGSGTQLSVL.

The chain combines TRBV9 with TRBJ2-1; D is possibly TRBD2 (5 bases). CDR1 and CDR2 from the germline V gene are SGDLS and YYNGEE. The CDR3 is made up of 15 amino acids. V gave up 0 bases and J gave up 3 bases, with 10 bases separating them. The CDR3 sequence is CASSVGAESYNEQFF. DNA of the CDR3: TGTGCCAGCAGCGTAGGAGCGGAGAGCTACAATGAGCAGTTCTTC.

The rearrangement joins TRBV4-3 to TRBJ2-7; D remains unclear. This CDR3 has 13 amino acids. Germline CDR1 LGHNA, CDR2 YSLEER. Between the trimmed V and J ends, which lost 3 bases and 1 base, there was a span of 7 bases. The CDR3 DNA reads as TGCGCCAGCAGCCAGTCCCATTCCTACGAGCAGTACTTC. This gives the protein CASSQSHSYEQYF.

The chain couples TRBV7-2 to TRBJ2-1, with TRBD2 matching 15 bases. Germline values: CDR1 SGHTA, CDR2 FQGNSA. There are 17 residues in the CDR3. The V segment lost 5 bases and the J segment 7 bases; nucleotides outside the gene matches: 9. The CDR3 DNA sequence: TGTGCCAGCAGCCGTTGGACTAGCGGGAGGGCTGCAAATGAGCAGTTCTTC. Protein sequence: CASSRWTSGRAANEQFF. Looking up the rest from reference TRBV7-2 and TRBJ2-1 gives the full variable domain: GAGVSQSPSNKVTEKGKDVELRCDPISGHTALYWYRQSLGQGLEFLIYFQGNSAPDKSGLPSDRFSAERTGGSVSTLTIQRTQQEDSAVYLCASSRWTSGRAANEQFFGPGTRLTVL.

The rearrangement links TRBV5-1 to TRBJ2-7; D perhaps matches TRBD2 (7 bases). Looked up from germline, CDR1 is SGHRS and CDR2 is YFSETQ. This CDR3 spans 16 amino acids. V lost 0 bases and J 2 bases, leaving 15 bases between the germline ends. DNA of the CDR3: TGCGCCAGCAGCTTGGGTTGGGGGGGCAGAACCTACGAGCAGTACTTC. Translation gives CASSLGWGGRTYEQYF.

The chain carries TRBV5-3 and TRBJ2-2; 7 bases line up with TRBD1. TRBV5-3 is designated an ORF whose function remains uncertain. CDR3 length: 17 amino acids. With V trimmed by 1 base and J by 5 bases, 11 bases remained unmatched. CDR3 DNA: TGTGCCAGAAGCTTGTGGTTCGCAAGGGGGCGAACCGGGGAGCTGTTTTTT. Translation: CARSLWFARGRTGELFF.

This clone came up a few times. The chain carries TRBV6-1 and TRBJ2-7; no definite D call. CDR1 MNHNS and CDR2 SASEGT come from the germline V gene. The CDR3 is 12 amino acids. V gave up 10 bases and J gave up 3 bases, with 13 bases separating them. CDR3: CAITVSSYEQYF. For the CDR3, the DNA is TGTGCCATCACCGTGTCCAGCTACGAGCAGTACTTC.

For the CDR3, the DNA is TGTGCCAGCAACGCAGGGGGGACTAATGAAAAACTGTTTTTT. As protein: CASNAGGTNEKLFF. V and J are TRBV28 and TRBJ1-4; 7 bases fit TRBD1. The CDR3 is made up of 14 amino acids. Germline CDR1 is MDHEN and CDR2 is SYDVKM. Trimming took 7 bases from V and 2 from J; bases not matched to a gene: 4.

V usage is TRBV7-2 and J usage is TRBJ2-4; 14 positions match TRBD2. The CDR3 has 16 residues. The J segment lost 4 bases and the V segment lost 5 bases, leaving 4 bases of the junction unmatched. Germline CDR1 reads SGHTA; CDR2 reads FQGNSA. The CDR3 bases are TGTGCCAGCAGCCTCAGACTAGCGGGAGGGAAAAACATTCAGTACTTC. Amino acids: CASSLRLAGGKNIQYF.

The chain recombines TRBV27 with TRBJ2-1, with D perhaps TRBD1 (6 bases). V was shortened by 5 bases and J by 1 base, with 9 bases between the two germline ends. The CDR3 runs to 14 residues. Germline V gene lookup returns CDR1 MNHEY and CDR2 SMNVEV (reference sequence). The DNA for the CDR3 is TGTGCCAGCAGTGGACAGATTTCCTACAATGAGCAGTTCTTC. It yields the protein CASSGQISYNEQFF.

The table lists this clone with a few counts. This chain joins TRBV6-5 and TRBJ2-7; D may be TRBD2 (6 bases). Trimming pared 4 bases from V and 5 bases from J, leaving 15 bases between. Per the germline V gene, CDR1 is MNHEY and CDR2 is SVGAGI. The CDR3 runs 14 residues. CDR3 region: CASSSGTFRHEQYF. The CDR3 DNA follows: TGTGCCAGCAGTTCCGGGACTTTCCGGCACGAGCAGTACTTC.

The V and J genes are TRBV19 and TRBJ1-1; weak D call: TRBD1 (6 bases). The V gene lost 6 bases and the J gene lost 6 bases, with 17 bases spanning the gap. CDR1 and CDR2 from the germline V gene are LNHDA and SQIVND (reference sequence). The CDR3 extends over 14 amino acids. The CDR3 DNA sequence: TGTGCCAGTAGACCACAGGGCACCGGAGCTGAAGCTTTCTTT. This translates into CASRPQGTGAEAFF.

J is TRBJ2-7 and V is TRBV27, with unresolved D. The germline V gene has CDR1 MNHEY and CDR2 SMNVEV (reference sequence). This CDR3 has 14 residues. The V end was cut by 1 base, the J end by 2 bases, with 9 bases between. CDR3 residues: CASSLFDKAYEQYF. CDR3 bases: TGTGCCAGCAGTTTATTTGACAAAGCCTACGAGCAGTACTTC.